A few counts support the clone carrying this T cell receptor (beta chain). Its target is unknown. The V end was cut by 0 bases, the J end by 2 bases, with 11 bases between. Germline-derived CDR1 and CDR2 are SGHTA and FQGNSA. The CDR3 spans 15 residues. The record originates from a study of T cell repertoires in cytomegalovirus infection. Turning to the study itself: Evidence of both CMV infection and a matching HLA type came from public TCR beta signatures.

TCRdb reprocessed the reads with MiXCR, giving one entry per CDR3 protein. Of approximately 600,000 distinct CDR3 sequences in the sample, roughly 43% were seen once. General study results and limits: What dominated the ex vivo response were HLA-C-restricted CMV-specific TCR beta clonotypes.

The sequence was collected from a human donor in good health (CMV status not recorded). Some clones in this sample may be carry-over from other donors' samples. The chain couples TRBV7-2 to TRBJ2-7, with no clear D. Sequenced here: cultured PBMCs, sampled from culture after CMV antigen stimulation. The CDR3 region has the DNA TGTGCCAGCAGCTTAGCTACCCGGTCAGCCTACGAGCAGTACTTC. This sequence encodes CASSLATRSAYEQYF.